One sample yielded the 26 T cell receptor beta chains listed below, sequenced in a study of cytomegalovirus exposure and HLA in healthy donors. Primers: 60 Vbeta forward and 13 Jbeta reverse. The protocol was immunoSEQ multiplex PCR, while the TCRdb copy is restricted to in-frame clones and leaves out a portion. The sample yields around 100,000 clones, roughly 73% seen once. Sequencing was done on a sample of PBMCs. The receptor set was obtained from a man aged 40-49 years in good health and CMV-seronegative.

The sample holds a few counts of this clone. This chain connects TRBV2 to TRBJ1-4, with D perhaps TRBD1 (6 bases). The CDR3 length is 16 residues. V gave up 5 bases and J gave up 1 base, with 14 bases separating them. Germline V gene lookup returns CDR1 SNHLY and CDR2 FYNNEI. This CDR3 is CASSPMGAGTNEKLFF. CDR3 in DNA: TGTGCCAGCAGTCCTATGGGGGCGGGAACTAATGAAAAACTGTTTTTT.

V gene TRBV4-1 combines with J gene TRBJ2-5, with D possibly being TRBD2 (6 bases). The length of the CDR3 is 14 residues. Germline V gene sequence: CDR1 MGHRA, CDR2 YSYEKL. The V end was cut by 0 bases, the J end by 9 bases, with 14 bases between. The CDR3 region has the DNA TGCGCCAGCAGCCAAGAACCGGGGGAGGTTTCCCAGTACTTC. This codes for CASSQEPGEVSQYF.

A few counts support this clone. V and J are TRBV4-1 and TRBJ1-2, with D hard to call. CDR3 length: 14 amino acids. The V gene's germline CDR1 is MGHRA and CDR2 YSYEKL. Trimming removed 1 base from V and 4 bases from J, with 10 bases in between. Here the CDR3 reads CASSQVEEPYGYTF. The CDR3 coding sequence is TGCGCCAGCAGCCAAGTCGAGGAGCCCTATGGCTACACCTTC.

The rearrangement joins TRBV5-4 to TRBJ2-1; D is perhaps TRBD2 (5 bases). Germline CDR1 is SGHNT and CDR2 is YYREEE (reference sequence). The CDR3 consists of 14 residues. The V end was cut by 0 bases, the J end by 9 bases, with 13 bases between. The CDR3: CASSLELFAGEQFF. The CDR3 DNA sequence: TGTGCCAGCAGCTTGGAATTATTCGCGGGTGAGCAGTTCTTC.

The gene calls are TRBV5-1 and TRBJ2-1; 11 bases map to TRBD2. Germline V gene sequence: CDR1 SGHRS, CDR2 YFSETQ. The CDR3 totals 15 residues. With 4 bases clipped from V and 5 bases from J, the junction kept 5 bases outside the gene matches. The CDR3 here is CASSRGLADDNEQFF. The CDR3 coding sequence is TGCGCCAGCAGCAGGGGACTAGCGGATGACAATGAGCAGTTCTTC.

This clone was counted between two and nine times. The chain recombines TRBV6-1 with TRBJ2-7, with D unclear. V shed 4 bases and J shed 3 bases, with 13 bases lying between them. The CDR3 has 14 residues. Germline V CDR1 and CDR2: MNHNS, SASEGT. CDR3 DNA sequence: TGTGCCAGCAGTGCCACGGTAGTCCTCTACGAGCAGTACTTC. This codes for CASSATVVLYEQYF.

The CDR3 DNA follows: TGTGCCAGCAGTTTAACGGGGGGTACCTACGAGCAGTACTTC. Protein: CASSLTGGTYEQYF. The gene calls are TRBV28 and TRBJ2-7; the match to TRBD2 covers 7 bases. The CDR3 covers 14 residues. The germline V gene has CDR1 MDHEN and CDR2 SYDVKM. The trim removed 2 bases at V and 2 bases at J, leaving 3 bases unmatched.

Comment on this clone: Germline is not matched at one junction end, which may reflect a read error. This CDR3 is also generated by other DNA sequences in the sample. V usage is TRBV5-1 and J usage is TRBJ1-1; TRBD1 is a possible D gene (6 bases). The CDR3 spans 14 residues. The V gene's germline CDR1 is SGHRS and CDR2 YFSETQ. As DNA, the CDR3 is TGCGCCAGCAGCTCGGACAGATTGAACACCGAAGCTTTCTTT. Protein: CASSSDRLNTEAFF.

The CDR3 loop is CASSLDQEAWGYTF. CDR3 DNA sequence: TGTGCCAGCAGCTTAGACCAGGAGGCCTGGGGCTACACCTTC. This chain links TRBV7-2 with TRBJ1-2, with D uncertain. V was trimmed by 1 base and J by 8 bases, leaving 14 bases between them. The CDR3 contains 14 residues. Looked up from germline, CDR1 is SGHTA and CDR2 is FQGNSA.

The chain joins TRBV12-2 to TRBJ2-1; TRBD2 is the table's D call and was not checked against the DNA. TRBV12-2 is marked as a pseudogene. The CDR3 totals 16 residues. The CDR3 nucleotides read TGTGCAAGTCGCTGGTGGACTAGCCCGTACTACAATGAGCAGTTCTTC. Protein: CASRWWTSPYYNEQFF.

V gene TRBV6-6 combines with J gene TRBJ2-3, with 8 bases fitting TRBD2. CDR1 and CDR2 from the germline V gene are MNHNY and SVGAGI (reference sequence). The CDR3 length is 15 residues. The V and J ends lost 3 bases and 2 bases, in that order; junction bases with no gene match: 4. In DNA form, the CDR3 reads TGTGCCAGCAGTTATGGGCGGGGGGACACAGATACGCAGTATTTT. Translation gives CASSYGRGDTDTQYF.

This chain links TRBV12-5 with TRBJ1-5; D gene ambiguous. V gave up 1 base and J gave up 8 bases, with 6 bases separating them. The germline CDR1 and CDR2 sequences are LGHNT and FRNRAP. The CDR3 has 12 residues. This CDR3 reads CASGLDTEPQHF. CDR3 coding DNA: TGTGCTAGTGGTTTGGATACTGAGCCCCAGCATTTT.

The chain carries TRBV6-5 and TRBJ2-5, with 12 bases identical to TRBD2. V shed 9 bases and J 4 bases; nucleotides not matched to a gene: 9. The CDR3 totals 15 residues. Germline V gene sequence: CDR1 MNHEY, CDR2 SVGAGI. The CDR3: CASQPSGGATETQYF. CDR3 DNA sequence: TGTGCCAGTCAACCTAGCGGGGGGGCCACAGAGACCCAGTACTTC.

The chain carries TRBV5-1 and TRBJ2-3; 9 bases agree with TRBD2. The CDR3 length is 16 residues. V lost 3 bases and J lost 4; bases outside the gene matches: 9. Germline CDR1 is SGHRS and CDR2 is YFSETQ. CDR3 nucleotide sequence: TGCGCCAGCAGCTCGGGAATGCGGGGGGGCGCAGATACGCAGTATTTT. This sequence encodes CASSSGMRGGADTQYF. The whole variable domain, filled in from reference TRBV5-1 and TRBJ2-3, reads KAGVTQTPRYLIKTRGQQVTLSCSPISGHRSVSWYQQTPGQGLQFLFEYFSETQRNKGNFPGRFSGRQFSNSRSEMNVSTLELGDSALYLCASSSGMRGGADTQYFGPGTRLTVL.

The V gene is TRBV6-5, the J gene TRBJ1-4; D not certain. Trimming stripped 3 bases from V and 8 bases from J, with 13 bases between. Germline CDR1 reads MNHEY; CDR2 reads SVGAGI. This CDR3 spans 14 amino acids. As DNA, the CDR3 is TGTGCCAGCAGTTATGGGCCTCGAACGGAAAAACTGTTTTTT. It translates to CASSYGPRTEKLFF.

The V and J genes are TRBV2 and TRBJ2-7; 10 nucleotides match TRBD2. Losses at the gene ends were 5 bases for V and 2 bases for J; bases not matched to a gene: 6. Per germline, CDR1 SNHLY and CDR2 FYNNEI. This CDR3 is 15 amino acids long. The DNA of the CDR3 is TGTGCCAGCAGTCCGCCAGCGGGGGGGACCTACGAGCAGTACTTC. It codes for CASSPPAGGTYEQYF. Combining the CDR3 with reference TRBV2 and TRBJ2-7 gives the whole variable domain EPEVTQTPSHQVTQMGQEVILRCVPISNHLYFYWYRQILGQKVEFLVSFYNNEISEKSEIFDDQFSVERPDGSNFTLKIRSTKLEDSAMYFCASSPPAGGTYEQYFGPGTRLTVT.

V usage is TRBV7-2 and J usage is TRBJ2-3, with TRBD2 matching over 8 bases. CDR1 is SGHTA and CDR2 is FQGNSA in the germline V gene. V was pared by 4 bases and J by 0 bases, with 3 bases of the junction left unmatched. This CDR3 is built from 15 residues. The CDR3 DNA reads as TGTGCCAGCAGCTATGCGGGGGGAAGCACAGATACGCAGTATTTT. Translated, it gives CASSYAGGSTDTQYF.

As for this clone: Mismatch with germline at one junction end may stem from a read error. This chain connects TRBV27 to TRBJ1-6; 7 bases line up with TRBD1. From germline, CDR1 is MNHEY and CDR2 SMNVEV (reference sequence). The CDR3 is made up of 16 amino acids. CDR3 loop: CASSLSLTGINSPLHF. Here the CDR3 DNA reads TGTGCCAGCAGTCTATCCTTGACAGGGATAAATTCACCCCTCCACTTT.

The chain combines TRBV6-1 with TRBJ1-6; 7 bases are a match to TRBD1. Germline assignment: CDR1 MNHNS and CDR2 SASEGT. This CDR3 contains 17 residues. Losses at the gene ends were 0 bases for V and 0 bases for J; bases not matched to a gene: 2. Written as DNA, the CDR3 is TGTGCCAGCAGTGAAGCGGACAGGAGCTCCTATAATTCACCCCTCCACTTT. Its translation: CASSEADRSSYNSPLHF.

This chain connects TRBV5-1 to TRBJ2-7; 7 bases line up with TRBD1. V was clipped by 4 bases and J by 3 bases; unmatched bases: 10. The CDR3 contains 15 residues. Germline CDR1 SGHRS, CDR2 YFSETQ. DNA of the CDR3: TGCGCCAGCAGCCTTTGGACGGGACAGATCTACGAGCAGTACTTC. It specifies CASSLWTGQIYEQYF.

The rearrangement joins TRBV29-1 to TRBJ2-7; TRBD1 agrees at 7 bases. J lost 1 base, V lost 6 bases, and 6 bases had no gene match. This CDR3 region has 13 residues. Germline assignment: CDR1 SQVTM and CDR2 ANQGSEA. The CDR3, as DNA: TGCAGCGTACAGGGGTTATTTTCCTACGAGCAGTACTTC. Amino acid sequence: CSVQGLFSYEQYF.

The chain employs TRBV4-1 and TRBJ2-3; a possible D gene is TRBD2 (6 bases). The CDR3 consists of 17 residues. Germline V lookup: CDR1 MGHRA, CDR2 YSYEKL. V lost 2 bases and J lost 5, with 20 bases in between. CDR3 DNA: TGCGCCAGCAGCCAATTTAGGGATTACGGGGGTGGAGATACGCAGTATTTT. This codes for CASSQFRDYGGGDTQYF.

This clone was detected once. CDR3 sequence reads: CASSLGAGAHGEKLFF. The DNA for the CDR3 is TGTGCCAGCAGCTTAGGGGCGGGGGCGCATGGTGAAAAACTGTTTTTT. The genes are TRBV7-9 and TRBJ1-4; the D gene is possibly TRBD1 (6 bases). Trimming took off 1 base at V and 7 bases at J, with 16 bases between the two ends. The CDR3 spans 16 residues. The germline gives CDR1 SEHNR, CDR2 FQNEAQ (reference sequence).

V usage is TRBV28 and J usage is TRBJ2-5, with 11 bases identical to TRBD2. CDR1 and CDR2 from the germline V gene are MDHEN and SYDVKM. J lost 1 base, V lost 3 bases, and 1 base had no gene match. This CDR3 has 15 residues. CDR3 nucleotide sequence: TGTGCCAGCAGTTTCCTAGCGGGGGGCCAAGAGACCCAGTACTTC. This codes for CASSFLAGGQETQYF.

Worth noting for this clone: Other DNA sequences in this specimen translate into the identical CDR3. The genes are TRBV5-1 and TRBJ2-1; 10 bases align to TRBD2. This CDR3 has 15 residues. V shed 2 bases and J 4 bases; nucleotides not matched to a gene: 3. The germline V gene encodes CDR1 SGHRS and CDR2 YFSETQ. CDR3 DNA sequence: TGCGCCAGCAGCTTAGGACTAGCGGATTACAATGAGCAGTTCTTC. Translating gives CASSLGLADYNEQFF.

Details on this clone: Germline and junction disagree at one end, which may indicate a read error. This chain connects TRBV6-5 to TRBJ2-1, with TRBD2 identical over 7 bases. Germline CDR1 MNHEY, CDR2 SVGAGI. The CDR3 loop spans 15 amino acids. CDR3 in amino acids: CASSYAGEAYNDQFF. CDR3 bases: TGTGCCAGCAGTTATGCGGGGGAGGCCTACAATGACCAGTTCTTC.